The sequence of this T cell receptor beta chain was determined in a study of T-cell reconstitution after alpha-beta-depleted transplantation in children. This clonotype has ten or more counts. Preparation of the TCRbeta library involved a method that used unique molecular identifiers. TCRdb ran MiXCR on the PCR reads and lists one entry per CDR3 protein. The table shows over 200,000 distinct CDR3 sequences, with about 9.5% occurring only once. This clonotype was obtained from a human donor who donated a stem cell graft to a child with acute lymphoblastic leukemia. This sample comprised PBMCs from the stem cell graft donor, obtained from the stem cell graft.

CDR3 sequence: CASSWDTDTQYF. The CDR3 DNA sequence: TGCGCCAGCAGCTGGGATACAGATACGCAGTATTTT. The rearrangement joins TRBV5-1 to TRBJ2-3, with D uncertain. The CDR3 length is 12 residues. Trimming took off 3 bases at V and 3 bases at J, with 5 bases between the two ends. In germline, CDR1 is SGHRS, CDR2 YFSETQ.